These 23 T cell receptor beta chains originate from one sample sequenced in a study of OX40 agonist ivuxolimab in advanced cancers. Repertoires were generated with immunoSEQ multiplex PCR, while TCRdb's copy carries only in-frame clones and drops some. Altogether about 13,000 clones are present, 80% being singletons, with the ten largest covering over 35%. This material consisted of CD4+ or CD8+ T cells sorted from blood, taken in a trial of the OX40 agonist ivuxolimab. The origin of the receptors is an adult with an advanced solid tumor such as melanoma, head and neck, liver or kidney cancer.

This clone was recorded only once. V and J are TRBV6-1 and TRBJ2-4; tentatively, D is TRBD1 (6 bases). CDR1 is MNHNS and CDR2 is SASEGT in the germline V gene. V shed 0 bases and J shed 0 bases, with 12 bases lying between them. CDR3 length: 17 amino acids. CDR3 nucleotides: TGTGCCAGCAGTGAAGCGTTAGGGACATTAGCCAAAAACATTCAGTACTTC. This encodes CASSEALGTLAKNIQYF.

V and J are TRBV14 and TRBJ1-2; D is uncertain. Trimming stripped 4 bases from V and 0 bases from J, with 3 bases between. CDR1 is SGHDN, CDR2 FVKESK, per germline. This CDR3 has 12 residues. CDR3 sequence (DNA): TGTGCCAGCAGCCTTACTAACTATGGCTACACCTTC. Translation gives CASSLTNYGYTF.

Within the sample, this clone is large. The same CDR3 is also encoded by other DNA sequences in this sample. V is TRBV9 and J is TRBJ2-7; a possible D gene is TRBD1 (6 bases). In germline, CDR1 is SGDLS, CDR2 YYNGEE. This CDR3 is 14 amino acids long. Between the trimmed V and J ends, which lost 0 bases and 2 bases, there was a span of 9 bases. The CDR3 DNA reads as TGTGCCAGCAGCGTAGGACAGGTCCCCTACGAGCAGTACTTC. Translation: CASSVGQVPYEQYF.

V gene TRBV30 combines with J gene TRBJ2-7; D ambiguous. V dropped 0 bases and J dropped 7 bases, with 7 bases sitting between them. Germline loops: CDR1 GTSNPN, CDR2 SVGIG (reference sequence). This CDR3 is built from 11 residues. The CDR3 DNA follows: TGTGCCTGGAGTGTAGGGTGGGAGCAGTACTTC. Protein: CAWSVGWEQYF.

The V gene is TRBV4-1, the J gene TRBJ2-2, with TRBD1 matching 8 bases. With 4 bases clipped from V and 4 bases from J, the junction kept 20 bases outside the gene matches. This CDR3 comprises 20 residues. Germline V CDR1 and CDR2: MGHRA, YSYEKL. CDR3 in amino acids: CASSPKTVSRGQALTGELFF. CDR3 in DNA: TGCGCCAGCAGCCCCAAAACTGTTAGCCGGGGACAGGCGCTCACCGGGGAGCTGTTTTTT.

V and J are TRBV6-4 and TRBJ1-1, with D possibly TRBD1 on 6 matching bases. V gave up 10 bases and J gave up 4 bases, with 31 bases separating them. The CDR3 spans 18 residues. Looked up from germline, CDR1 is MRHNA and CDR2 is SNTAGT. Here the CDR3 DNA reads TGTGCCACCATAGCCTTTGGCATTGCAGGGGAAGGTGGCACTGAAGCTTTCTTT. As protein: CATIAFGIAGEGGTEAFF.

The chain joins TRBV4-2 to TRBJ2-3; D may match TRBD1 or TRBD2 (5 bases each). The CDR3 contains 17 residues. V lost 0 bases to trimming and J lost 4 bases, with 17 bases between them. Germline CDR1 and CDR2: LGHNA and YNFKEQ. DNA of the CDR3: TGTGCCAGCAGCCAAGAATTTCCCGGGGACGCCGCAGATACGCAGTATTTT. Amino acids: CASSQEFPGDAADTQYF.

V usage is TRBV13 and J usage is TRBJ2-7; D remains unclear. Trimming shortened V by 6 bases and J by 0 bases, and 9 bases separated the two germline ends. CDR3 length: 13 amino acids. Germline CDR1 and CDR2: PRHDT and FYEKMQ (reference sequence). CDR3 loop: CASSYGPSYEQYF. CDR3 nucleotide sequence: TGTGCCAGCAGTTATGGGCCCTCCTACGAGCAGTACTTC.

The genes are TRBV5-5 and TRBJ2-7, with D maybe TRBD2 (5 bases). V lost 4 bases and J lost 5, with 19 bases in between. The CDR3 has 15 residues. Germline assignment: CDR1 SGHKS and CDR2 YYEKEE (reference sequence). The CDR3 here is CASSRTGVRSDEQYF. In DNA, the CDR3 is TGTGCCAGCAGCCGGACTGGGGTTAGGAGTGACGAGCAGTACTTC.

The CDR3 loop reads CAWSVGQNQPQHF. The CDR3, as DNA: TGTGCCTGGAGTGTAGGGCAGAATCAGCCCCAGCATTTT. The V gene is TRBV30, the J gene TRBJ1-5; D call uncertain. This CDR3 has 13 amino acids. V lost 0 bases to trimming and J lost 4 bases, with 7 bases between them. Germline V gene sequence: CDR1 GTSNPN, CDR2 SVGIG (reference sequence).

A few counts support this clone. V gene TRBV5-1 combines with J gene TRBJ2-7; the match to TRBD1 covers 8 bases. The germline CDR1 and CDR2 sequences are SGHRS and YFSETQ. J lost 3 bases, V lost 6 bases, and 5 bases had no gene match. CDR3 length equals 13 residues. The CDR3: CASTRDRSYEQYF. The CDR3 nucleotides read TGCGCCAGCACCCGGGACAGGAGCTACGAGCAGTACTTC. The variable domain in full, with the rest retrieved from reference TRBV5-1 and TRBJ2-7, is KAGVTQTPRYLIKTRGQQVTLSCSPISGHRSVSWYQQTPGQGLQFLFEYFSETQRNKGNFPGRFSGRQFSNSRSEMNVSTLELGDSALYLCASTRDRSYEQYFGPGTRLTVT.

This clone has just one count. CDR3 residues: CASRADGQGSTEAFF. CDR3 DNA sequence: TGTGCCAGCAGGGCCGACGGGCAAGGGAGCACTGAAGCTTTCTTT. The gene calls are TRBV7-8 and TRBJ1-1; D unresolved. Per germline, CDR1 SGHVS and CDR2 FQNEAQ. CDR3 size: 15 residues. Trimming shortened V by 6 bases and J by 4 bases, and 18 bases separated the two germline ends.

J is TRBJ1-1 and V is TRBV15; TRBD1 aligns across 8 bases. Trimming at V came to 5 bases and at J to 10 bases, leaving 18 bases not matched to a gene. The CDR3 length is 16 residues. From germline, CDR1 is LNHNV and CDR2 YYDKDF (reference sequence). The CDR3 DNA reads TGTGCCACCAGCCCACGCACCCGGACAGGGAACCGAGGAGCTTTCTTT. It yields the protein CATSPRTRTGNRGAFF.

V and J are TRBV5-6 and TRBJ1-1; D is uncertain. This CDR3 spans 12 amino acids. Germline V gene sequence: CDR1 SGHDT, CDR2 YYEEEE. The V end was cut by 4 bases, the J end by 7 bases, with 11 bases between. The CDR3 is CASSVTQVEAFF. The DNA for the CDR3 is TGTGCCAGCAGCGTAACTCAGGTTGAAGCTTTCTTT. Full variable domain (remainder filled in from reference TRBV5-6 and TRBJ1-1): DAGVTQSPTHLIKTRGQQVTLRCSPKSGHDTVSWYQQALGQGPQFIFQYYEEEERQRGNFPDRFSGHQFPNYSSELNVNALLLGDSALYLCASSVTQVEAFFGQGTRLTVV.

The rearrangement joins TRBV6-1 to TRBJ2-3; 12 nucleotides match TRBD2. CDR1 and CDR2 (germline): MNHNS, SASEGT. V lost 2 bases and J lost 4; bases outside the gene matches: 1. The CDR3 extends over 15 amino acids. CDR3 sequence: CASSELAGGPDTQYF. In DNA, the CDR3 is TGTGCCAGCAGTGAACTAGCGGGGGGGCCAGATACGCAGTATTTT.

The V and J genes are TRBV2 and TRBJ1-1; 10 bases line up with TRBD1. The CDR3 runs 14 residues. Germline-derived CDR1 and CDR2 are SNHLY and FYNNEI. V lost 6 bases and J lost 4; bases outside the gene matches: 5. The DNA of the CDR3 is TGTGCCAGCAGCGACAGGGGGCGCGGCACTGAAGCTTTCTTT. It codes for CASSDRGRGTEAFF. The full variable domain, its missing parts supplied by reference TRBV2 and TRBJ1-1, is EPEVTQTPSHQVTQMGQEVILRCVPISNHLYFYWYRQILGQKVEFLVSFYNNEISEKSEIFDDQFSVERPDGSNFTLKIRSTKLEDSAMYFCASSDRGRGTEAFFGQGTRLTVV.

This chain links TRBV7-6 with TRBJ2-5; 9 nucleotides align to TRBD1. The ends lost 0 bases at V and 0 bases at J; junction bases unmatched: 5. The germline V gene encodes CDR1 SGHVS and CDR2 FNYEAQ. This CDR3 has 17 amino acids. Written as DNA, the CDR3 is TGTGCCAGCAGCTTAGCTTTTGGACAGGGGTACCAAGAGACCCAGTACTTC. As protein: CASSLAFGQGYQETQYF.

The chain links TRBV11-3 to TRBJ2-7, with 8 bases identical to TRBD1. The germline V gene has CDR1 SGHNT and CDR2 YENEEA. The CDR3 covers 15 residues. Losses at the gene ends were 4 bases for V and 2 bases for J; bases not matched to a gene: 7. DNA for the CDR3: TGTGCCAGCAGCTCAAGAGACAGGGGAGCCTACGAGCAGTACTTC. This codes for CASSSRDRGAYEQYF.

The V call is TRBV6-6, the J call TRBJ2-3, with TRBD2 as a possible D gene (6 bases). The CDR3 spans 15 residues. V dropped 6 bases and J dropped 7 bases, with 20 bases sitting between them. Germline CDR1 reads MNHNY; CDR2 reads SVGAGI (reference sequence). The CDR3 region is CASSETSFDAHTQYF. CDR3 nucleotides: TGTGCCAGCAGCGAAACTAGCTTCGACGCACATACGCAGTATTTT.

The J gene is TRBJ1-1, the V gene TRBV28; D is possibly TRBD1 (6 bases). V was pared by 6 bases and J by 1 base, with 9 bases between. The germline CDR1 and CDR2 sequences are MDHEN and SYDVKM. The CDR3 is made up of 13 amino acids. For the CDR3, the DNA is TGTGCCAGCAGGAAGACAGGGAACACTGAAGCTTTCTTT. It specifies CASRKTGNTEAFF.

The chain couples TRBV7-8 to TRBJ2-7; TRBD1 matches 7 bases. Germline V gene data show CDR1 as SGHVS and CDR2 as FQNEAQ. This CDR3 has 12 amino acids. The V gene end was trimmed by 5 bases and the J gene end by 5 bases; junction bases not matched to a gene: 3. The CDR3 loop is CASSPDRDEQYF. CDR3 nucleotides: TGTGCCAGCAGCCCCGACAGGGACGAGCAGTACTTC.

The chain couples TRBV6-5 to TRBJ2-1; D is uncertain. From germline, CDR1 is MNHEY and CDR2 SVGAGI. Trimming pared 6 bases from V and 3 bases from J, leaving 15 bases between. The CDR3 consists of 15 residues. The CDR3 protein is CASSVLGEYYNEQFF. CDR3 in DNA: TGTGCCAGCAGCGTGCTAGGCGAATACTACAATGAGCAGTTCTTC.

Only a few counts were recorded for this clone. The V and J genes are TRBV11-2 and TRBJ2-5; 7 bases fit TRBD1. Trimming removed 7 bases from V and 2 bases from J; junction bases left unmatched: 7. This CDR3 is 14 amino acids long. From germline, CDR1 is SGHAT and CDR2 FQNNGV. CDR3 sequence reads: CASTTRDSQETQYF. The CDR3 DNA reads TGTGCCAGCACCACGAGGGACAGTCAAGAGACCCAGTACTTC.